This T cell receptor (beta chain) was retrieved from a study of T-cell reconstitution after alpha-beta-depleted transplantation in children. Unique molecular identifiers were built into the TCRbeta library. MiXCR was run by TCRdb on the PCR reads, yielding one entry per CDR3 protein. The sample includes approximately 190,000 distinct CDR3 sequences, about 6% of them seen just once. Germline CDR1 LNHDA, CDR2 SQIVND (reference sequence). V gave up 7 bases and J gave up 0 bases, with 10 bases separating them. This CDR3 contains 14 residues. The chain joins TRBV19 to TRBJ1-3, with a possible D match to TRBD1 (6 bases). This specimen was PBMCs, taken before TCRalphabeta/CD19-depleted stem cell transplant. The source of this sequence is a girl under three years old with combined immunodeficiency, due to receive a stem cell transplant. CDR3 nucleotide sequence: TGTGCCAGTAAGGACAGCCTCTCTGGAAACACCATATATTTT. Encoded protein: CASKDSLSGNTIYF.